The clone carrying this T cell receptor beta chain has more than one count but fewer than ten. Its target is unknown. The table came from immunoSEQ multiplex PCR; TCRdb's copy has only in-frame clones and leaves some out. The data show about 480,000 clones, 60% to 80% seen once. This sample stems from a study of shared clonotypes between healthy human individuals. Across the whole study: The people who gave samples were a couple of women and a few men aged 18 to 49. Points from the study as a whole: With few donors, the genetic and exposure-history diversity represented was limited. Specimens sampled were limited to blood, with tissue repertoires likely differing.

CDR1 and CDR2 from the germline V gene are SEHNR and FQNEAQ (reference sequence). The CDR3 contains 16 residues. J lost 1 base, V lost 0 bases, and 5 bases had no gene match. The chain employs TRBV7-9 and TRBJ1-1; 7 positions match TRBD1. Sequenced input: PBMCs. The receptor comes from a woman aged 35 to 49 in good health. Some clones in this sample may be carry-over from other donors' samples. The CDR3 nucleotides are TGTGCCAGCAGCTTAGCGGCGGGACAGCCGAACACTGAAGCTTTCTTT. This sequence encodes CASSLAAGQPNTEAFF.